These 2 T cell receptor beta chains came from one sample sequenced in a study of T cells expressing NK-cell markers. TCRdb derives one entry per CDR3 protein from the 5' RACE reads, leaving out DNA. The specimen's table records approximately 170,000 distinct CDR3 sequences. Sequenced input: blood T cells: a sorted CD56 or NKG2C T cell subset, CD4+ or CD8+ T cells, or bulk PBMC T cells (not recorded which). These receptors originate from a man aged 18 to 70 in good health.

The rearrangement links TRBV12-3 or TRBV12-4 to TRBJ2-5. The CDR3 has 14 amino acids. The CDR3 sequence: CASSRPQKAETQYF.

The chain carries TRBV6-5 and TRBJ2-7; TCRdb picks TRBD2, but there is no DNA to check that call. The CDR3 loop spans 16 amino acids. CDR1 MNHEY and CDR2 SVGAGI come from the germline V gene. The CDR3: CASRILGLAGTYEQYF.